Detailed here is one TCR beta chain. Primers included in the PCR were 60 Vbeta and 13 Jbeta primers. Here immunoSEQ multiplex PCR was the method, and the copy in TCRdb shows in-frame clones only, minus some. The profile shows approximately 170,000 clones, around 77% of them singletons. The sample belongs to a study of cytomegalovirus exposure and HLA in healthy donors. There are 15 residues in the CDR3. V lost 5 bases and J 4 bases, leaving 17 bases between the germline ends. The V gene's germline CDR1 is SGHAT and CDR2 FQNNGV. The clonotype originates from a female donor in good health and CMV-seronegative. The sample comprised PBMCs. This chain links TRBV11-2 with TRBJ1-2; D uncertain. CDR3 sequence: CASSLKYQTFYGYTF. DNA of the CDR3: TGTGCCAGCAGCCTCAAGTATCAGACTTTCTATGGCTACACCTTC. The entire variable domain, with the rest obtained from reference TRBV11-2 and TRBJ1-2, is as follows: EAGVAQSPRYKIIEKRQSVAFWCNPISGHATLYWYQQILGQGPKLLIQFQNNGVVDDSQLPKDRFSAERLKGVDSTLKIQPAKLEDSAVYLCASSLKYQTFYGYTFGSGTRLTVV.